This is a list of T cell receptor beta chains from one sample in a study of cytomegalovirus exposure and HLA in healthy donors. Assay: immunoSEQ multiplex PCR; the TCRdb copy retains only in-frame clones and omits some. The sample has 89,000 or so clones; about four fifths are singletons. The sample taken for sequencing was PBMCs. These receptors all come from a man aged 55 to 69 in good health and CMV-seronegative. CDR3s include the opening cysteine and the closing phenylalanine or tryptophan. A D gene is named only where the DNA matches it firmly. Size tells how often a clone was seen (once, few, many) or the class of an expanded clone, and some rows leave it out.

NA,NA,TRBV18,TRBJ2-2,TGTGCCAGCTCACCACCGCGGGGACCCGGGGAGCTGTTTTTT,CASSPPRGPGELFF
NA,TRBD1,TRBV6-5,TRBJ1-6,TGTGCCAGCAGGTCGGGACAGGGCGAGCGGTCACCCCTCCACTTT,CASRSGQGERSPLHF
few,NA,TRBV7-8,TRBJ2-7,TGTGCCAGCAGCTTAGGAGCCTACGAGCAGTACTTC,CASSLGAYEQYF
once,NA,TRBV29-1,TRBJ2-7,TGCAGCGTTGTGGGTTTTGCAGGGGATTACGAGCAGTACTTC,CSVVGFAGDYEQYF
once,NA,TRBV7-2,TRBJ1-5,TGTGTCAGCAGCCCACCCCGGGGGGCCCAGCATTTT,CVSSPPRGAQHF
NA,TRBD1,TRBV30,TRBJ1-4,TGTGCCTGGAGTGCGCCTTCAGGGGGCGGTTGGTCAACTAATGAAAAACTGTTTTTT,CAWSAPSGGGWSTNEKLFF
once,TRBD1,TRBV19,TRBJ1-6,TGTGCCAGTAGTTCCGGGACAGGCCGACATTCACCCCTCCACTTT,CASSSGTGRHSPLHF
NA,NA,TRBV10-3,TRBJ2-5,TGTGCCATCAGTGATAACCAAGGAGAGAACCAGTACTTC,CAISDNQGENQYF
NA,TRBD1,TRBV19,TRBJ1-1,TGTGCCAGTAGGGGACAGGGACCGAACACTGAAGCTTTCTTT,CASRGQGPNTEAFF
NA,NA,TRBV11-2,TRBJ1-6,TGTGCCAGCCGAGTCGGAGGGACTGGGGGTTCACCCCTCCACTTT,CASRVGGTGGSPLHF
NA,TRBD1,TRBV30,TRBJ2-5,TGTGCCTGGTCTAAGGGGGCCGGTTACCAAGAGACCCAGTACTTC,CAWSKGAGYQETQYF
NA,TRBD1,TRBV27,TRBJ2-7,TGTGCCAGCAGTTTAACGGGACAGAACTACGAGCAGTACTTC,CASSLTGQNYEQYF
NA,TRBD1,TRBV6-1,TRBJ1-2,TGTGCCAGCAGTTCCGACAGGGTCAACTATGGCTACACCTTC,CASSSDRVNYGYTF